This T cell receptor (beta chain) came from a study of shared clonotypes between healthy human individuals. CDR3 length: 16 amino acids. Germline CDR1 LNHDA, CDR2 SQIVND (reference sequence). Trimming took 4 bases from V and 10 from J; bases not matched to a gene: 12. The table came from immunoSEQ multiplex PCR; TCRdb's copy has only in-frame clones and leaves some out. The table includes 2 million to 3 million clones, roughly 93% detected once. The rearrangement uses TRBV19 and TRBJ2-1, with 11 nucleotides matching TRBD2. This receptor was taken from a man aged 18-30 years in good health. Some clones in this sample may be carry-over from other donors' samples. The sequencing input was naive CD4+ T cells from PBMCs. The sample's subset: CD45RA+ positively selected. The CDR3 loop reads CASSTPGLAVPGEQFF. Written as DNA, the CDR3 is TGTGCCAGTAGTACCCCGGGACTAGCGGTCCCAGGGGAGCAGTTCTTC.